The 24 T cell receptor beta chains given below trace back to one sample, sequenced in a study of blood T cell repertoires in COVID-19 (dated by TCRdb to 2020 to 2021). Library preparation employed the immunoSEQ multiplex PCR assay. In TCRdb, the immuneACCESS table is reduced to in-frame sequences with V and J assigned. These tables do not hold every clone; where another copy was compared, an unresolved V gene accounts for under half, and the others remain unexplained. For this sample there are some 150,000 clones; about 83% appear just once. Over 10% of the sample belongs to the ten largest clones. The sequenced sample was peripheral blood. Receptors originate from a woman between 55 and 75 years old with COVID-19, enrolled during active disease.

The chain carries TRBV7-9 and TRBJ1-6; D perhaps matches TRBD1 (6 bases). The germline V gene has CDR1 SEHNR and CDR2 FQNEAQ (reference sequence). Deletions cut 3 bases from V and 10 bases from J, with 13 bases between. The CDR3 is 14 amino acids. The CDR3 sequence is CASSFLQGPSPLHF. The DNA of the CDR3 is TGTGCCAGCAGCTTCCTTCAGGGGCCCTCACCCCTCCACTTT.

The chain combines TRBV10-1 with TRBJ2-7; TRBD2 might be the D (5 bases). The CDR3 contains 13 residues. Germline V CDR1 and CDR2: WNHNN, SYGVQD (reference sequence). The V and J ends lost 0 bases and 7 bases respectively, with 10 bases between them. The CDR3 spells CASSESGDREQYF. The CDR3 bases are TGCGCCAGCAGTGAGTCGGGAGATCGGGAGCAGTACTTC.

The chain has TRBV12-5 and TRBJ2-1; 11 positions match TRBD2. J lost 1 base, V lost 5 bases, and 7 bases had no gene match. This CDR3 spans 17 amino acids. Germline-derived CDR1 and CDR2 are LGHNT and FRNRAP. CDR3 bases: TGTGCTAGTGGTACTCTAGCGGGAGGTGGTTCCTACAATGAGCAGTTCTTC. This sequence encodes CASGTLAGGGSYNEQFF.

This sequence joins TRBV5-4 and TRBJ2-7; the match to TRBD2 covers 7 bases. This CDR3 has 12 amino acids. The germline CDR1 and CDR2 sequences are SGHNT and YYREEE (reference sequence). The ends lost 10 bases at V and 2 bases at J; junction bases unmatched: 6. In DNA, the CDR3 is TGTGCCTCCTCTAGCGGCCCCTACGAGCAGTACGTC. Translation: CASSSGPYEQYV.

The rearrangement uses TRBV19 and TRBJ1-5; D may be TRBD1 (6 bases). The CDR3 sequence is 16 residues long. The germline V gene has CDR1 LNHDA and CDR2 SQIVND (reference sequence). Trimming took 5 bases from V and 5 from J, leaving 19 bases between them. In DNA, the CDR3 is TGTGCCAGTAGTCCCTTCGGAGGGGGGGGCTATCAGCCCCAGCATTTT. This codes for CASSPFGGGGYQPQHF. Using reference TRBV19 and TRBJ1-5 for the parts outside the CDR3, the full variable domain is DGGITQSPKYLFRKEGQNVTLSCEQNLNHDAMYWYRQDPGQGLRLIYYSQIVNDFQKGDIAEGYSVSREKKESFPLTVTSAQKNPTAFYLCASSPFGGGGYQPQHFGDGTRLSIL.

This rearrangement joins TRBV19 to TRBJ1-4; a possible D gene is TRBD1 (6 bases). V lost 9 bases to trimming and J lost 4 bases, with 18 bases between them. The V gene's germline CDR1 is LNHDA and CDR2 SQIVND (reference sequence). The CDR3 contains 15 residues. Here the CDR3 DNA reads TGTGCCAGCAAATCGCGAGGGGGAAATAATGAAAAACTGTTTTTT. It specifies CASKSRGGNNEKLFF. The variable domain in full, with the rest retrieved from reference TRBV19 and TRBJ1-4, is DGGITQSPKYLFRKEGQNVTLSCEQNLNHDAMYWYRQDPGQGLRLIYYSQIVNDFQKGDIAEGYSVSREKKESFPLTVTSAQKNPTAFYLCASKSRGGNNEKLFFGSGTQLSVL.

CDR3 residues: CASSLVAVFNEKLFF. Here the CDR3 DNA reads TGTGCCAGCAGCTTAGTGGCGGTGTTTAATGAAAAACTGTTTTTT. V is TRBV11-2 and J is TRBJ1-4; D not certain. Germline CDR1 is SGHAT and CDR2 is FQNNGV. There are 15 residues in the CDR3. Trimming shortened V by 1 base and J by 4 bases, and 10 bases separated the two germline ends.

This chain joins TRBV3-1 (or the pseudogene TRBV3-2) and TRBJ1-6; no clear D. CDR1 LGHDT and CDR2 YNNKEL come from the germline V gene (reference sequence). CDR3 length: 15 amino acids. V lost 3 bases, J lost 0 bases, and 6 bases lay in between. CDR3: CASSQLSSYNSPLHF. CDR3 coding DNA: TGTGCCAGCAGCCAGCTAAGCTCCTATAATTCACCCCTCCACTTT.

The gene calls are TRBV6-1 and TRBJ1-1, with D possibly matching TRBD1 (6 bases). CDR3 size: 13 residues. Germline V gives CDR1 MNHNS, CDR2 SASEGT. V gave up 1 base and J gave up 4 bases, with 7 bases separating them. CDR3 loop: CASSEVGGTEAFF. The DNA of the CDR3 is TGTGCCAGCAGTGAAGTAGGGGGCACTGAAGCTTTCTTT.

J is TRBJ2-7 and V is TRBV14; 14 positions agree with TRBD2. The CDR3 runs to 15 residues. Germline CDR1 reads SGHDN; CDR2 reads FVKESK. V shed 4 bases, J shed 7 bases, and the junction held 6 bases outside the gene matches. The CDR3 is CASSPGLAGGGEQYF. The CDR3 DNA is TGTGCCAGCAGCCCTGGACTAGCGGGAGGAGGGGAGCAGTACTTC.

This rearrangement joins TRBV6-5 to TRBJ1-1, with D uncertain. V was clipped by 5 bases and J by 8 bases, with 15 bases between them. Germline CDR1 MNHEY, CDR2 SVGAGI. The CDR3 totals 13 residues. This CDR3 reads CASSLLSTGEAFF. Written as DNA, the CDR3 is TGTGCCAGCAGTCTCCTCTCGACGGGAGAAGCTTTCTTT.

The V and J genes are TRBV6-5 and TRBJ1-2; 9 positions agree with TRBD1. V lost 1 base and J lost 1; bases outside the gene matches: 4. This CDR3 has 16 residues. Germline values: CDR1 MNHEY, CDR2 SVGAGI. Here the CDR3 reads CASSYFWTGVNYGYTF. The CDR3 region has the DNA TGTGCCAGCAGTTACTTTTGGACAGGGGTTAACTATGGCTACACCTTC.

The chain employs TRBV3-1 (or the pseudogene TRBV3-2) and TRBJ2-5; D may be TRBD1 (6 bases). V was pared by 5 bases and J by 5 bases, with 9 bases between. The CDR3 has 12 amino acids. CDR1 LGHDT and CDR2 YNNKEL come from the germline V gene (reference sequence). The CDR3 is CASSSQGETQYF. The CDR3 nucleotides are TGTGCCAGCAGCTCTCAGGGGGAGACCCAGTACTTC.

J is TRBJ1-1 and V is TRBV5-1; 7 nucleotides align to TRBD1. J gave up 0 bases and V 4 bases, and 3 bases lay outside the gene matches. The length of the CDR3 is 14 residues. Germline CDR1 and CDR2: SGHRS and YFSETQ. Here the CDR3 DNA reads TGCGCCAGCAGCGGACAGGCGATGAACACTGAAGCTTTCTTT. Its translation: CASSGQAMNTEAFF.

This chain uses TRBV9 with TRBJ2-3, with 8 bases fitting TRBD2. The length of the CDR3 is 16 residues. After removal of 0 bases from V and 3 bases from J, the junction contained 6 bases not matched to a gene. The V gene's germline CDR1 is SGDLS and CDR2 YYNGEE. CDR3 coding DNA: TGTGCCAGCAGCGTAGAGCCGGGACTAGAGACAGATACGCAGTATTTT. This gives the protein CASSVEPGLETDTQYF. The full variable domain, in which reference TRBV9 and TRBJ2-3 provide the parts outside the CDR3, is DSGVTQTPKHLITATGQRVTLRCSPRSGDLSVYWYQQSLDQGLQFLIQYYNGEERAKGNILERFSAQQFPDLHSELNLSSLELGDSALYFCASSVEPGLETDTQYFGPGTRLTVL.

The CDR3, as DNA: TGTGCCAGCAGCCAAGGGGTAGCGGGAGGGCAGGAGACCCAGTACTTC. This gives the protein CASSQGVAGGQETQYF. The chain is built from TRBV3-1 (or the pseudogene TRBV3-2) and TRBJ2-5; TRBD2 matches at 11 bases. There are 16 residues in the CDR3. Germline CDR1 LGHDT, CDR2 YNNKEL (reference sequence). J was trimmed by 5 bases and V by 1 base; bases with no gene match: 6.

The V gene is TRBV3-1 (or the pseudogene TRBV3-2), the J gene TRBJ1-1; 7 bases agree with TRBD1. The CDR3 totals 14 residues. The germline CDR1 and CDR2 sequences are LGHDT and YNNKEL (reference sequence). V lost 4 bases to trimming and J lost 6 bases; unmatched junction nucleotides: 8. The CDR3 DNA sequence: TGTGCCAGCAGCCTTTCAGGGGGAACTCCTGAAGCTTTCTTT. It yields the protein CASSLSGGTPEAFF.

This clone occurred once. The chain uses TRBV18 and TRBJ1-1; TRBD1 matches 9 bases. The CDR3 spans 15 residues. Germline V lookup: CDR1 KGHSH, CDR2 LQKENI. With V trimmed by 5 bases and J by 4 bases, 8 bases remained unmatched. The CDR3 sequence: CASSKGQGGSTEAFF. For the CDR3, the DNA is TGTGCCAGCTCAAAGGGACAGGGTGGGAGCACTGAAGCTTTCTTT.

V and J are TRBV29-1 and TRBJ2-1; a possible D gene is TRBD2 (6 bases). The CDR3 is made up of 15 amino acids. Trimming removed 7 bases from V and 9 bases from J, with 25 bases in between. Germline V gene lookup returns CDR1 SQVTM and CDR2 ANQGSEA. The CDR3 DNA reads TGCAGCGGGAATGGGCGGGGCATGGTAAGCGGTGAGCAGTTCTTC. The encoded protein is CSGNGRGMVSGEQFF.

The chain is built from TRBV5-1 and TRBJ1-4; a possible D gene is TRBD1 (6 bases). Trimming removed 1 base from V and 0 bases from J, with 19 bases in between. The CDR3 has 19 amino acids. Germline V gives CDR1 SGHRS, CDR2 YFSETQ. The CDR3 coding sequence is TGCGCCAGCAGCTTGACACCCGCAAGTCGGACAGCAACTAATGAAAAACTGTTTTTT. Translation gives CASSLTPASRTATNEKLFF.

V gene TRBV3-1 (or the pseudogene TRBV3-2) combines with J gene TRBJ2-7; D unresolved. The CDR3 consists of 15 residues. The V gene lost 4 bases and the J gene lost 4 bases, with 17 bases spanning the gap. CDR1 is LGHDT, CDR2 YNNKEL, per germline (reference sequence). For the CDR3, the DNA is TGTGCCAGCAGCCGCACCCCTCATGCGCGGTACGAGCAGTACTTC. Translated: CASSRTPHARYEQYF.

This chain connects TRBV18 to TRBJ2-2; no reliable D call. Germline V gene lookup returns CDR1 KGHSH and CDR2 LQKENI. V lost 1 base to trimming and J lost 6 bases, with 9 bases between them. The CDR3 has 14 residues. The CDR3 DNA reads as TGTGCCAGCTCACCACGGCTAGAACCCGGGGAGCTGTTTTTT. Amino acids: CASSPRLEPGELFF.

V and J are TRBV27 and TRBJ1-5, with 10 bases fitting TRBD1. The CDR3 consists of 14 residues. Germline V gene sequence: CDR1 MNHEY, CDR2 SMNVEV (reference sequence). The ends lost 5 bases at V and 7 bases at J; junction bases unmatched: 5. The CDR3 region is CASSPTDRGQPQHF. CDR3 bases: TGTGCCAGCAGTCCAACGGACAGGGGGCAGCCCCAGCATTTT.

This sequence joins TRBV6-5 and TRBJ2-1, with TRBD1 matching 9 bases. V dropped 6 bases and J dropped 2; count of bases not matched to a gene: 5. The CDR3 contains 15 residues. Germline values: CDR1 MNHEY, CDR2 SVGAGI. CDR3 nucleotides: TGTGCCAGCAGGGGAAGGGACAGGGCCTACAATGAGCAGTTCTTC. It codes for CASRGRDRAYNEQFF.